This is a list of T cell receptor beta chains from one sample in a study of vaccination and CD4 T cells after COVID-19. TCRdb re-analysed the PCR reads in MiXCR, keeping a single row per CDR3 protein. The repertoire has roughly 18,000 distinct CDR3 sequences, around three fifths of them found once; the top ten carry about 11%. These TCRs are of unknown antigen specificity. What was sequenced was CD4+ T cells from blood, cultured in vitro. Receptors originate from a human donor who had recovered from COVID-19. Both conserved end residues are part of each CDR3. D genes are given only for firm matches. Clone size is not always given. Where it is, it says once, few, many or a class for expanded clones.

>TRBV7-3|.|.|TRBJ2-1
TGTGCCAGCAGCTTAAGGCAGGGCCTAGGGGGCAATGAGCAGTTCTTC
CASSLRQGLGGNEQFF
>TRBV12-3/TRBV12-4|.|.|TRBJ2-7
TGTGCCAGCAGTTTGACGGACGGCTCCTACGAGCAGTACTTC
CASSLTDGSYEQYF
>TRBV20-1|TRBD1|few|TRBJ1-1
TGCAGTGCTCGCGGGCCGGTACAGGGGGTGCGAAACACTGAAGCTTTCTTT
CSARGPVQGVRNTEAFF
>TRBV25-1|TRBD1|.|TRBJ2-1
TGTGCCAGCAGCCGGGACAGCAATTACAATGAGCAGTTCTTC
CASSRDSNYNEQFF
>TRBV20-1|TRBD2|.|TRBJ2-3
TGCAGTGTCCCGTTACTAGCGGGGACAGATACGCAGTATTTT
CSVPLLAGTDTQYF
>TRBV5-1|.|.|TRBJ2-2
TGCGCCAGCACCTCCGGCGGGGGCGCGAACACCGGGGAGCTGTTTTTT
CASTSGGGANTGELFF
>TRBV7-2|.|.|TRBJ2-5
TGTGCCAGCAGCTTATCCGAGGGGGTCCAAGAGACCCAGTACTTC
CASSLSEGVQETQYF
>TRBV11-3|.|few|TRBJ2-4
TGTGCCAGCAGCTTAGGTGGCGGGTCCTTAGCCAAAAACATTCAGTACTTC
CASSLGGGSLAKNIQYF
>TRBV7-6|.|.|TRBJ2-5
TGTGCCAGCAGCTTCGGACAGCAAGAGACCCAGTACTTC
CASSFGQQETQYF
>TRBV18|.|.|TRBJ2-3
TGTGCCAGCTCACCAGTGTGGGGAAGGGGCACAGATACGCAGTATTTT
CASSPVWGRGTDTQYF
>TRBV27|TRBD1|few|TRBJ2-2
TGTGCCAGCAGCTCAATGGGACAGGGCGGTACCGGGGAGCTGTTTTTT
CASSSMGQGGTGELFF
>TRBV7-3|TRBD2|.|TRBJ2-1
TGTGCCAGCAGCTTAGTAGCGGGACCCCTCAATGAGCAGTTCTTC
CASSLVAGPLNEQFF
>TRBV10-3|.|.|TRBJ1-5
TGTGCCATCAGTGAAGGGGTGAGCAATCAGCCCCAGCATTTT
CAISEGVSNQPQHF
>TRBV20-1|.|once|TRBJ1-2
TGCAGTGCTAGACCCGGGGGGCGGATGGGGGATGGCTACACCTTC
CSARPGGRMGDGYTF
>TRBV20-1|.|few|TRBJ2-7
TGCAGTGCTAGCGGGTTCTCCAACGAGCAGTACTTC
CSASGFSNEQYF
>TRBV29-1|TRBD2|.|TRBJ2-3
TGCAGCGTTAGGGGCGCGGGAGTTTACACAGATACGCAGTATTTT
CSVRGAGVYTDTQYF
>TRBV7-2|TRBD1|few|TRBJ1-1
TGTGCCAGCAGCTACCGGGACAGACTGAACACTGAAGCTTTCTTT
CASSYRDRLNTEAFF
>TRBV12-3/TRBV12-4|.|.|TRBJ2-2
TGTGCCAGCAGCCAAACTAGCCCCGGGGAGCTGTTTTTT
CASSQTSPGELFF
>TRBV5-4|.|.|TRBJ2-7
TGTGCCAGCAGCTTGGACACCTACGAGCAGTACTTC
CASSLDTYEQYF
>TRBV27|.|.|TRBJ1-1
TGTGCCAGCAGCGTGCTGGTGGGGAACACTGAAGCTTTCTTT
CASSVLVGNTEAFF
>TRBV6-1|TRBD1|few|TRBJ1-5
TGTGCCAGCAGTGCTTTCCAGGGGGTCGGTCAGCCCCAGCATTTT
CASSAFQGVGQPQHF
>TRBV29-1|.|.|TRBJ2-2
TGCAGCGTTGATGGGGGGAGTGACACCGGGGAGCTGTTTTTT
CSVDGGSDTGELFF
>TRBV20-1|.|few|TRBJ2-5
TGCAGTGCTAGAAGGAGGGTATGGGAGACCCAGTACTTC
CSARRRVWETQYF
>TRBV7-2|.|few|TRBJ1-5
TGTGCCAGCAGCTTAGCTGGGGTCCATCAGCCCCAGCATTTT
CASSLAGVHQPQHF
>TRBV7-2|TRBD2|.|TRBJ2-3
TGTGCCAGCAGCTTAATGGGGACTAGCGGGAGGGGAGATACGCAGTATTTT
CASSLMGTSGRGDTQYF
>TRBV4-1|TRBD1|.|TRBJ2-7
TGCGCCAGCAGCCGCGGGACAGGGGGCGCGTACGAGCAGTACTTC
CASSRGTGGAYEQYF
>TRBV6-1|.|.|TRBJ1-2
TGTGCCAGCAGCCCCCGGGCGATCTATGGCTACACCTTC
CASSPRAIYGYTF
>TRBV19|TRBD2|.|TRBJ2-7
TGTGCCACCTCGATAACCGCGGGAGGGATCTACGAGCAGTACTTC
CATSITAGGIYEQYF
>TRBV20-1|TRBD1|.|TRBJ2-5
TGCAGTGCTACTGCTCCGGGACAGGCCCTCCAAGAGACCCAGTACTTC
CSATAPGQALQETQYF
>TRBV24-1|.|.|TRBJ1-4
TGTGCCACCAGTGAGGCAGGAGGAGAAAAACTGTTTTTT
CATSEAGGEKLFF
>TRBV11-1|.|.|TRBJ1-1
TGTGCCAGCAGTACGGGGCGGACTGAAGCTTTCTTT
CASSTGRTEAFF
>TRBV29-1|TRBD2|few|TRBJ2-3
TGCAGCGTCGGGAAGGGGCCGGGAGGGATGACAGATACGCAGTATTTT
CSVGKGPGGMTDTQYF
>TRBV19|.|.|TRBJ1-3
TGTGCCACCAAATCACATCGCTCTGGAAACACCATATATTTT
CATKSHRSGNTIYF
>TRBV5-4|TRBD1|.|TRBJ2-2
TGTGCCAGCAGCCAGGGCACAGGGGGCTCCGGGGAGCTGTTTTTT
CASSQGTGGSGELFF
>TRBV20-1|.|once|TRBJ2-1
TGCAGTGCCTACACACCCGTTATCGGGTTGGAGCAGTTCTTC
CSAYTPVIGLEQFF
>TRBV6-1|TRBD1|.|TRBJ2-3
TGTGCCAGCAGAACTTCCGGGACAGGGACAGATACGCAGTATTTT
CASRTSGTGTDTQYF
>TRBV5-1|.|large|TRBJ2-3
TGCGCCAGCAGTTACAACAGGGAGGGCACAGATACGCAGTATTTT
CASSYNREGTDTQYF
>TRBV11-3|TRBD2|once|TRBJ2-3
TGTGCCAGCAGCTTAAGGTCCGGGACTAGGGGTATAGATACGCAGTATTTT
CASSLRSGTRGIDTQYF